This note documents a single T cell receptor beta chain sequence. Its antigen is unidentified. This sample was taken from a study of metastatic and nonmetastatic thyroid tumors. About the study: The authors compared repertoires across blood and tumor or nodule tissue from malignant and benign thyroid patients.

Study conclusions and caveats: Patients with malignant thyroid tumors reportedly had significantly higher TCR beta diversity than those with benign nodules, in blood and tumor.

Thyroid surgery had not been preceded by any treatment in any patient. TCRdb re-called the PCR reads with MiXCR. Of fewer than 40,000 clones listed, 35% to 40% are singletons. The material sequenced was tumor tissue. This TCR derives from a female donor with papillary thyroid cancer or a benign thyroid nodule (not recorded which). Some clones in this sample may be carry-over from other donors' samples.

The DNA for the CDR3 is TGCGCCAGCAGTGACGAGGGAGTGAACACCGGGGAGCTGTTTTTT. Translation: CASSDEGVNTGELFF. This chain links TRBV10-2 with TRBJ2-2; the D gene is possibly TRBD2 (5 bases). There are 15 residues in the CDR3. Germline assignment: CDR1 WSHSY and CDR2 SAAADI. V was pared by 3 bases and J by 1 base, with 9 bases between.